This TCR beta chain was obtained from a study of T cells in Graves' hyperthyroidism and ophthalmopathy. A patient was excluded if there was uncontrolled infection, other autoimmune disease, pregnancy or lactation. Authors of the study amplified TCR beta CDR3 regions from RNA transcripts. A first-round RT-PCR of the TCR CDR3 used the HTBI primer set. In TCRdb, the multiplex PCR reads were re-called with MiXCR into one record per CDR3 protein. Among under 450,000 distinct CDR3 sequences, 15% to 18% were seen once, and the ten largest hold roughly 15%. This clonotype showed up many times. The sequenced sample was blood. The TCR originated in a woman aged 18-29 years with Graves' hyperthyroidism.

The CDR3 sequence is CASSLVSGEETQYF. The CDR3 coding sequence is TGTGCCAGCAGCTTAGTGTCGGGGGAAGAGACCCAGTACTTC. The chain combines TRBV7-2 with TRBJ2-5; D may be TRBD2 (6 bases). In germline, CDR1 is SGHTA, CDR2 FQGNSA. The CDR3 is 14 amino acids. The V end was cut by 1 base, the J end by 3 bases, with 9 bases between. The entire variable domain, with the rest obtained from reference TRBV7-2 and TRBJ2-5, is as follows: GAGVSQSPSNKVTEKGKDVELRCDPISGHTALYWYRQSLGQGLEFLIYFQGNSAPDKSGLPSDRFSAERTGGSVSTLTIQRTQQEDSAVYLCASSLVSGEETQYFGPGTRLLVL.